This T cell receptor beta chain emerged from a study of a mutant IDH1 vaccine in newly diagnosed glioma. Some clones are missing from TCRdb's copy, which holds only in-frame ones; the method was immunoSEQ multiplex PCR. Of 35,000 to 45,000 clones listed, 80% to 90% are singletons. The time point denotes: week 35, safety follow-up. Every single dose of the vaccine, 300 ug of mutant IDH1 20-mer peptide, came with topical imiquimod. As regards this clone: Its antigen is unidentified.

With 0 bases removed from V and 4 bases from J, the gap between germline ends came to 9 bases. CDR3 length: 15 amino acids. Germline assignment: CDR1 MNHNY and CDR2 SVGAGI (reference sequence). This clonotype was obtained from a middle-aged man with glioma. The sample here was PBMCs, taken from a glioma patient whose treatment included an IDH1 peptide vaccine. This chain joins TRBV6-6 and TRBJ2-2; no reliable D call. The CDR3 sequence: CASSYSEGPTGELFF. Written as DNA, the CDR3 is TGTGCCAGCAGTTACTCGGAAGGGCCCACCGGGGAGCTGTTTTTT.